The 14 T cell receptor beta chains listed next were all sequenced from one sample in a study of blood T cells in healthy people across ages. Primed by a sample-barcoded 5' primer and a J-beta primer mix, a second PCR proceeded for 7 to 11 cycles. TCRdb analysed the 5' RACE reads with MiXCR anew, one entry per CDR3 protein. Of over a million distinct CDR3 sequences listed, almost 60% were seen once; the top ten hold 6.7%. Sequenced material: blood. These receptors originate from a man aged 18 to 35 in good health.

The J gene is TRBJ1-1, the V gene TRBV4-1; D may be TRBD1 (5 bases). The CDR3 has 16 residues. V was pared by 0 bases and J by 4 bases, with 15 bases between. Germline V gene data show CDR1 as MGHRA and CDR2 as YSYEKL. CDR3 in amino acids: CASSQDSGNGGTEAFF. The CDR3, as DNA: TGCGCCAGCAGCCAAGATTCGGGGAACGGGGGCACTGAAGCTTTCTTT.

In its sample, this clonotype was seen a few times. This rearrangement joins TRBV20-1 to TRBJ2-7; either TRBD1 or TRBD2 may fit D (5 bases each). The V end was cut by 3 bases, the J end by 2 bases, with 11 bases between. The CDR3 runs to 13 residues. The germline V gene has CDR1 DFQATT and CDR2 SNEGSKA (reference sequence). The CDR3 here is CSASQGATYEQYF. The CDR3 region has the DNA TGCAGTGCTAGTCAGGGAGCCACCTACGAGCAGTACTTC.

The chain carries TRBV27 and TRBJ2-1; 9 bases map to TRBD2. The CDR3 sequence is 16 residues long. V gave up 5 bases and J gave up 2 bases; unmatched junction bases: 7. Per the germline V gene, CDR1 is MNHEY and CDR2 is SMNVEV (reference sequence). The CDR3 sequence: CASSKLAGSTYNEQFF. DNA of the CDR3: TGTGCCAGCAGTAAACTAGCGGGCTCAACCTACAATGAGCAGTTCTTC.

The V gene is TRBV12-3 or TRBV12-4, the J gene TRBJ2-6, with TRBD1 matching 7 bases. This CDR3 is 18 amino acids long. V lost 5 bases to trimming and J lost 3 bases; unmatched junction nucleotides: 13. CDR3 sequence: CASSLLQGLSLGANVLTF. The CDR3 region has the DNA TGTGCCAGCAGTCTCTTACAGGGGCTTTCTCTTGGGGCCAACGTCCTGACTTTC.

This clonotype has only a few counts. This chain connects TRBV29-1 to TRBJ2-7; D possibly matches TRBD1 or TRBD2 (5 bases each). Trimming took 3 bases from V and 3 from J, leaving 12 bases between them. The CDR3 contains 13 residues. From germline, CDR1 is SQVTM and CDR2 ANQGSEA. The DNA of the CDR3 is TGCAGCGTTGAGTCGGGACCGAACTACGAGCAGTACTTC. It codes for CSVESGPNYEQYF.

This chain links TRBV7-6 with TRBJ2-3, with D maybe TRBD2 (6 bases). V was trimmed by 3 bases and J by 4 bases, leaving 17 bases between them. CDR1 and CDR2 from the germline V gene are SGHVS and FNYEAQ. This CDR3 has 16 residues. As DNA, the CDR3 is TGTGCCAGCAGCTTTGGAGGGGATGGAGTAGCAGATACGCAGTATTTT. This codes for CASSFGGDGVADTQYF.

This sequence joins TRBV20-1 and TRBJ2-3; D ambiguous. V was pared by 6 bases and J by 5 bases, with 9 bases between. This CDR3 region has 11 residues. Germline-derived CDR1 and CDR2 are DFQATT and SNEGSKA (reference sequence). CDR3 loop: CSAYSGDTQYF. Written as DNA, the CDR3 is TGCAGTGCATATTCCGGAGATACGCAGTATTTT.

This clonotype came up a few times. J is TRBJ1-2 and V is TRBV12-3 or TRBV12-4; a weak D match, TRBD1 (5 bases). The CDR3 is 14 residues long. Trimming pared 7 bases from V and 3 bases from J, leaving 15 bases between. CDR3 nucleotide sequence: TGTGCCAGCAACCCCGGGGGATGGGACTATGGCTACACCTTC. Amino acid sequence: CASNPGGWDYGYTF.

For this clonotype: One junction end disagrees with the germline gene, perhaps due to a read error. The CDR3 reads CASSFQLRGTGTQYF. For the CDR3, the DNA is TGTGCCAGCAGTTTTCAGTTGAGGGGTACAGGTACGCAGTATTTT. The genes are TRBV27 and TRBJ2-3; the D gene could be TRBD1 or TRBD2 (5 bases each). The CDR3 is 15 amino acids. Germline loops: CDR1 MNHEY, CDR2 SMNVEV (reference sequence).

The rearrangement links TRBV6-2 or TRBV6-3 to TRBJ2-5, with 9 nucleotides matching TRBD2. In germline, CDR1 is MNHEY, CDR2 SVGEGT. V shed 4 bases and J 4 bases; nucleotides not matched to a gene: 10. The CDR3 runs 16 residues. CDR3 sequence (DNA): TGTGCCAGCAGTTCCGAGCGGGGGGAACTGACAGAGACCCAGTACTTC. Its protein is CASSSERGELTETQYF.

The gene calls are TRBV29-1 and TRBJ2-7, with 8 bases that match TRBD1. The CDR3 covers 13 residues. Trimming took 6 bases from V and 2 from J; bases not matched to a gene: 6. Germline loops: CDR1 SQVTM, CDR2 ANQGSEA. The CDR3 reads CSVADRGAYEQYF. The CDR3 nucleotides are TGCAGCGTGGCTGACAGGGGCGCCTACGAGCAGTACTTC.

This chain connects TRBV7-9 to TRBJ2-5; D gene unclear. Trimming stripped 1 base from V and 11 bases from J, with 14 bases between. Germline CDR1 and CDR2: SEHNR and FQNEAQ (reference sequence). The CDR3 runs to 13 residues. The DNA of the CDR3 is TGTGCCAGCAGCTTAGACAGAGTCTCCCAGCAGTACTTC. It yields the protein CASSLDRVSQQYF.

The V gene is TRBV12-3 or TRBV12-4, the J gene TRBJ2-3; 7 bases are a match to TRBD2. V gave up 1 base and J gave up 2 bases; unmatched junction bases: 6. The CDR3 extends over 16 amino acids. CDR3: CASSLVVGGFTDTQYF. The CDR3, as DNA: TGTGCCAGCAGTTTAGTCGTGGGGGGGTTCACAGATACGCAGTATTTT.

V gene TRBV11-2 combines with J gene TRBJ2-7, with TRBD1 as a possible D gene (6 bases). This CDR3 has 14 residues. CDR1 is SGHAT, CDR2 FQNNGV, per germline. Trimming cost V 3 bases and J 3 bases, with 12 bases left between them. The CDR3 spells CASSLDSLFYEQYF. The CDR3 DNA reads TGTGCCAGCAGCTTGGACAGCCTCTTCTACGAGCAGTACTTC. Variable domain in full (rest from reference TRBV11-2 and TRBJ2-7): EAGVAQSPRYKIIEKRQSVAFWCNPISGHATLYWYQQILGQGPKLLIQFQNNGVVDDSQLPKDRFSAERLKGVDSTLKIQPAKLEDSAVYLCASSLDSLFYEQYFGPGTRLTVT.